This TCR beta chain originates from a study of shared clonotypes between healthy human individuals. Clones were read by immunoSEQ multiplex PCR, and TCRdb kept only the in-frame ones, dropping some. The sample has about 2 million clones; approximately 95% are singletons. As defined, naive CD8 cells were CD45RO-negative and positively selected for CCR7, with terminally differentiated effector memory CD45RA+ cells excluded. The sample taken for sequencing was naive CD8+ T cells sorted from blood. This TCR was sampled from a man in his late teens or twenties in good health.

The CDR3 region is CASSNSNSGRTYNEQFF. The CDR3 nucleotides read TGTGCCAGCAGCAATTCCAATAGCGGGAGGACGTACAATGAGCAGTTCTTC. The chain recombines TRBV7-9 with TRBJ2-1, with 10 nucleotides matching TRBD2. The germline V gene encodes CDR1 SEHNR and CDR2 FQNEAQ (reference sequence). The CDR3 has 17 residues. The junction had 11 bases not matched to a gene; V was cut back by 5 bases and J by 4 bases. Filled out from reference TRBV7-9 and TRBJ2-1, the complete variable domain reads DTGVSQNPRHKITKRGQNVTFRCDPISEHNRLYWYRQTLGQGPEFLTYFQNEAQLEKSRLLSDRFSAERPKGSFSTLEIQRTEQGDSAMYLCASSNSNSGRTYNEQFFGPGTRLTVL.